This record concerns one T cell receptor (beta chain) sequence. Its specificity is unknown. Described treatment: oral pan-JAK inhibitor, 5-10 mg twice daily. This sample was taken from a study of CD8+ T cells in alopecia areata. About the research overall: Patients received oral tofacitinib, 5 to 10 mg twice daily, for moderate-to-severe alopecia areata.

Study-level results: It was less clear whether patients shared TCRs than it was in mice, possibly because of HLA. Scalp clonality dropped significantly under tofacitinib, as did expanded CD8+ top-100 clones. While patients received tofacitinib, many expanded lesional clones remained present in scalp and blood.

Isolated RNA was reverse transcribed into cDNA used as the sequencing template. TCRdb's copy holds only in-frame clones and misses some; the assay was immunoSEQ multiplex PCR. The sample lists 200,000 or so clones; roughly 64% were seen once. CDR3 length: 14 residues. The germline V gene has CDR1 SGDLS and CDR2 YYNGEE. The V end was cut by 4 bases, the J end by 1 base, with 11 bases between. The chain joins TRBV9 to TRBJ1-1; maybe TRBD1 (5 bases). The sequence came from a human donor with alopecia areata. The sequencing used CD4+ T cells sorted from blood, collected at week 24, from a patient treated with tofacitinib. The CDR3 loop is CASSSKGTNTEAFF. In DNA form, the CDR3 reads TGTGCCAGCAGCTCGAAGGGGACGAACACTGAAGCTTTCTTT.